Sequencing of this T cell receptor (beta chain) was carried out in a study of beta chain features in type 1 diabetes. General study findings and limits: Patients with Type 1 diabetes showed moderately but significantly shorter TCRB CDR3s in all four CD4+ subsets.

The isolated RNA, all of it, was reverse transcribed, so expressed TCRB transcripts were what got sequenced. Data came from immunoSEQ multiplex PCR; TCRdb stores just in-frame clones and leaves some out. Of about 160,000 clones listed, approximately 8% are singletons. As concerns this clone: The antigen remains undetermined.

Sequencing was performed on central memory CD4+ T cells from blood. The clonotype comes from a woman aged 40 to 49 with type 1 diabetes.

This chain's CDR3 is CASSYPQAGNEQFF. CDR3 in DNA: TGTGCCAGCAGTTACCCCCAGGCGGGCAATGAGCAGTTCTTC. The V call is TRBV6-5, the J call TRBJ2-1; the D gene is possibly TRBD2 (5 bases). The V end lost 2 bases, the J end lost 6 bases, and 11 bases lay between the germline ends. Germline V CDR1 and CDR2: MNHEY, SVGAGI. The CDR3 is made up of 14 amino acids.